This record looks at one T cell receptor beta chain sequence and its context. The antigen remains unidentified. TCRdb's table, derived via immunoSEQ multiplex PCR, lists solely in-frame clones and lacks some. In the table there are 150,000 to 200,000 clones, just under 85% of which are singletons. This sample was taken from a study of cytomegalovirus exposure and HLA in healthy donors. General observations from the study: Whilst most TCR sequences proved rare, a subset of public TCRs occurred across many donors.

The V gene's germline CDR1 is SNHLY and CDR2 FYNNEI. The CDR3 contains 15 residues. J lost 7 bases, V lost 7 bases, and 12 bases had no gene match. The V gene is TRBV2, the J gene TRBJ2-2; 7 bases are shared with TRBD1. Sequenced input: PBMCs. This receptor was obtained from a young man in good health and CMV-seropositive. CDR3 protein: CASTRQGSVGGELFF. The CDR3 region has the DNA TGTGCCAGCACCAGACAGGGATCGGTCGGCGGGGAGCTGTTTTTT.